A selection of T cell receptor beta chains follows, all from one sample in a study of shared clonotypes between healthy human individuals. Assay: immunoSEQ multiplex PCR; the TCRdb copy retains only in-frame clones and omits some. The sample records millions of clones, around nine tenths being singletons. The sequenced sample was naive CD4+ T cells sorted from blood. These receptors originate from a man aged 18 to 35 in good health. Both conserved end residues are trimmed from each CDR3. Each record gives: V gene, clone size, J gene, CDR3 protein. Clone size is given for some rows only: seen once, a few or many times, or a class if the clone is expanded.

TRBV6-5	.	TRBJ1-6	ASSYLQSPGRSPLH
TRBV4-3	.	TRBJ2-7	ASSGGQGGSEQY
TRBV7-3	.	TRBJ2-2	ASRIAGGSGELF
TRBV5-6	.	TRBJ2-4	ASSQIEAKNIQY
TRBV10-3	.	TRBJ2-7	AIKSSGGEYEQY
TRBV28	.	TRBJ2-3	ASSLGGPGGYTQY
TRBV6-6	.	TRBJ2-5	ATRYSHGQGGQY
TRBV10-3	once	TRBJ1-1	AISDFDPRMNTEAF
TRBV4-1	.	TRBJ2-1	ASSQPTAGGPHNEQF
TRBV28	.	TRBJ1-5	AGATGRRSNQPQH
TRBV7-7	.	TRBJ2-1	ASSLGDRDYNEQF